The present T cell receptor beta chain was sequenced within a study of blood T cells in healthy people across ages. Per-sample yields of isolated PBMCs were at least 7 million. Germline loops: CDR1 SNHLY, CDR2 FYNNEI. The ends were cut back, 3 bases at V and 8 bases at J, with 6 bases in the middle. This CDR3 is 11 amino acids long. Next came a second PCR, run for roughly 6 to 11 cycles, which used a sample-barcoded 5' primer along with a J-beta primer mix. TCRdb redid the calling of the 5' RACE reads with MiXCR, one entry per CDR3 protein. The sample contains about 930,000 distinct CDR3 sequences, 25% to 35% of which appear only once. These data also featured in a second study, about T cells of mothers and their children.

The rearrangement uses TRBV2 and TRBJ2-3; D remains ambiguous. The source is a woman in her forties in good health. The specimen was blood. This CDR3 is CASSDDTTQYF. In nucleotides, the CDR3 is TGTGCCAGCAGTGATGACACTACGCAGTATTTT.